This T cell receptor (beta chain) was captured in a study of blood T cell repertoires in COVID-19. Per the study methods: The authors estimated nucleated cell counts from reference gene primer amplification. The repertoire was sequenced with immunoSEQ multiplex PCR; TCRdb's copy has only in-frame clones and lacks some. V, J and clone size were drawn from that table, and D and trimming were deduced from the DNA. The sample consists of about 200,000 clones, over 75% of them appearing once. The CDR3 loop spans 13 amino acids. Germline values: CDR1 SGDLS, CDR2 YYNGEE. V was pared by 5 bases and J by 8 bases, with 13 bases between. The Seattle patients, enrolled during active infection, were followed longitudinally.

V and J are TRBV9 and TRBJ2-2, with TRBD2 as a possible D gene (5 bases). The TCR sequence derives from a person aged 65 to 79 with COVID-19, enrolled during active disease. The sample taken for sequencing was peripheral blood. The CDR3 DNA follows: TGTGCCAGCAGGGCTGGTACGGGAGGGGAGCTGTTTTTT. It yields the protein CASRAGTGGELFF.